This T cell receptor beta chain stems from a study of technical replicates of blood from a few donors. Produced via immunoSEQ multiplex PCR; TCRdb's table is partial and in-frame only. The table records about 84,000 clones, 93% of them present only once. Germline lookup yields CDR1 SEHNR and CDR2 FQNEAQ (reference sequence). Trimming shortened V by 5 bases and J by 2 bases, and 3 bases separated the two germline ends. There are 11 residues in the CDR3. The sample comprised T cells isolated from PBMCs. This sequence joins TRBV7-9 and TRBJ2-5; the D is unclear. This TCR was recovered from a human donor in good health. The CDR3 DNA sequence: TGTGCCAGCAGCGTACAAGAGACCCAGTACTTC. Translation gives CASSVQETQYF.